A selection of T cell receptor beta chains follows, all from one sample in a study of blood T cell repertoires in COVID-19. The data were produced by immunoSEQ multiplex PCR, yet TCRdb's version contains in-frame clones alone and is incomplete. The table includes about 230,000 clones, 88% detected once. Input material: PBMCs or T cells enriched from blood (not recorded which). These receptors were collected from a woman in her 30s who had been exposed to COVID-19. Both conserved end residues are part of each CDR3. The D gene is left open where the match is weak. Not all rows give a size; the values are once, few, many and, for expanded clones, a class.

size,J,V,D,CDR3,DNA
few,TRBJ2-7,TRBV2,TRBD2,CASTRTGGPREQYF,TGTGCCAGCACTCGGACGGGAGGGCCTAGGGAGCAGTACTTC
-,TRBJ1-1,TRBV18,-,CASSPQGEAFF,TGTGCCAGCTCACCCCAGGGCGAGGCTTTCTTT
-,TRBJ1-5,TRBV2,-,CASSERADISNQPQHF,TGTGCCAGCAGTGAAAGGGCGGACATTAGCAATCAGCCCCAGCATTTT
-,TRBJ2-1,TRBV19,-,CASSIESATSEQFF,TGTGCCAGTAGTATAGAAAGTGCCACCAGTGAGCAGTTCTTC
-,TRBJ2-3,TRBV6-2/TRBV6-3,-,CASSYGGRGVEVTQYF,TGTGCCAGCAGTTACGGGGGCAGGGGTGTCGAGGTTACGCAGTATTTT
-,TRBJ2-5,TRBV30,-,CAWSVRPGQETQYF,TGTGCCTGGAGTGTAAGGCCAGGCCAAGAGACCCAGTACTTC
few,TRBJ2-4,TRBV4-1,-,CASSPGIPRGLAKNIQYF,TGCGCCAGCAGCCCCGGCATTCCCAGGGGCCTAGCCAAAAACATTCAGTACTTC
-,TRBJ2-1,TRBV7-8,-,CASSLDRLGQRFYNEQFF,TGTGCCAGCAGCTTAGATCGATTAGGACAGAGGTTTTACAATGAGCAGTTCTTC
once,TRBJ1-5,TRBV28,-,CASSGATGRGQPQHF,TGTGCCAGCAGTGGGGCCACAGGGAGAGGCCAGCCCCAGCATTTT
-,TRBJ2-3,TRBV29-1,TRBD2,CSVDGTGTSGRGTDTQYF,TGCAGCGTTGACGGGACCGGGACTAGCGGGAGGGGCACAGATACGCAGTATTTT
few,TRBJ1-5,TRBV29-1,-,CSAQTGGNQPQHF,TGCAGCGCTCAGACAGGCGGCAATCAGCCCCAGCATTTT
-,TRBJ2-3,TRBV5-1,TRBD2,CASSARTSGRTDTQYF,TGCGCCAGCAGCGCCCGGACTAGCGGGAGGACAGATACGCAGTATTTT
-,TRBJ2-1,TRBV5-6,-,CASSLVGKEGEQFF,TGTGCCAGCAGCTTGGTGGGGAAGGAGGGGGAGCAGTTCTTC
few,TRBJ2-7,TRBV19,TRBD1,CASSIERTGQGAYEQYF,TGTGCCAGTAGTATAGAGCGCACGGGACAGGGGGCCTACGAGCAGTACTTC
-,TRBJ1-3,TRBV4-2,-,CASSQEGWQVSGNTIYF,TGTGCCAGCAGCCAAGAAGGTTGGCAGGTCTCTGGAAACACCATATATTTT
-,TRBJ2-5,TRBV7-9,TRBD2,CASNTLTSGIETQYF,TGTGCCAGCAACACTTTGACTAGCGGGATAGAGACCCAGTACTTC
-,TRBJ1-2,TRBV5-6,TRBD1,CASSLLTGAAYGYTF,TGTGCCAGCAGCTTGTTGACAGGGGCGGCCTATGGCTACACCTTC
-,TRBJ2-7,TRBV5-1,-,CASSLGGQIDYEQYF,TGCGCCAGCAGCTTGGGGGGGCAGATAGACTACGAGCAGTACTTC
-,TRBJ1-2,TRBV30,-,CAFGAGHNYGYTF,TGTGCCTTTGGGGCGGGGCACAACTATGGCTACACCTTC
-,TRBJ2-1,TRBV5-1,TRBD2,CASSPRTSINEQFF,TGCGCCAGCAGCCCCCGGACTAGTATAAACGAGCAGTTCTTC
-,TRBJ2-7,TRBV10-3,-,CAISEFQGYEQYF,TGTGCCATCAGTGAGTTTCAGGGATACGAGCAGTACTTC
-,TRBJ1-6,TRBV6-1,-,CASSEAPGWGSPLHF,TGTGCCAGCAGTGAAGCGCCAGGGTGGGGTTCACCCCTCCACTTT
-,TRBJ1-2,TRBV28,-,CASSLTRQANYGYTF,TGTGCCAGCAGTTTAACCCGACAGGCTAACTATGGCTACACCTTC
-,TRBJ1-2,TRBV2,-,CASSEVGGAQSYTF,TGTGCCAGCAGTGAAGTAGGGGGGGCGCAGAGCTACACCTTC
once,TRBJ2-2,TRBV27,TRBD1,CASSSTRDRGFTGELFF,TGTGCCAGCAGTTCAACCCGGGACAGGGGGTTCACCGGGGAGCTGTTTTTT
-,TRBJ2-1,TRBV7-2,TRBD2,CASSQSGRPYNEQFF,TGTGCCAGCAGCCAGAGCGGGAGGCCCTACAATGAGCAGTTCTTC
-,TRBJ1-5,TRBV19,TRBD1,CASSPGGGQGLDQPQHF,TGTGCCAGTAGTCCTGGGGGGGGACAGGGATTAGATCAGCCCCAGCATTTT